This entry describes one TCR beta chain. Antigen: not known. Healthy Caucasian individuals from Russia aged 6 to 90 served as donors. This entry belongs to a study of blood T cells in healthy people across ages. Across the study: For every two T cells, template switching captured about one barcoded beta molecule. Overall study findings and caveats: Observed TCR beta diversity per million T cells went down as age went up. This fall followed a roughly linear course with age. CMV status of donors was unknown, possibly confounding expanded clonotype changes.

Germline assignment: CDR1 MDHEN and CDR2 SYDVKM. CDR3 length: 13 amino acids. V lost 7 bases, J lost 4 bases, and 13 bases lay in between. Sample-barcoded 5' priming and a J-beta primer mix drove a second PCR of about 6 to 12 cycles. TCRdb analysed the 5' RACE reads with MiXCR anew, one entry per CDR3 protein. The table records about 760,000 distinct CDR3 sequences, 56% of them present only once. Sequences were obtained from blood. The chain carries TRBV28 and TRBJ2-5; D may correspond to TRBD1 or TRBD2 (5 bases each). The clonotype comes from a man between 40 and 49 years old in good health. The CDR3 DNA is TGTGCCAGCACCGTCCCGGGGCGAGAGACCCAGTACTTC. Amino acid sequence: CASTVPGRETQYF.